This T cell receptor beta chain was obtained from a study of T-cell reconstitution after alpha-beta-depleted transplantation in children. Study-wide results and caveats: Some patients showed high day-60 TCRbeta diversity, which derived from surviving recipient T cells and thymic progenitors. One year after transplant, T-cell counts and diversity came mostly from newly produced T cells.

CDR3 length: 14 amino acids. Germline-derived CDR1 and CDR2 are PRHDT and FYEKMQ (reference sequence). Losses at the gene ends were 2 bases for V and 5 bases for J; bases not matched to a gene: 3. Of note for this clonotype: What it recognizes is unknown.

Preparation of the TCRbeta library used unique molecular identifiers. TCRdb reprocessed the PCR reads via MiXCR and lists one record per CDR3 protein. The table records hundreds of thousands of distinct CDR3 sequences, about an eighth of them present only once. The rearrangement uses TRBV13 and TRBJ2-5; 9 bases are shared with TRBD1. The source of this sequence is a male patient younger than 18 who had a stem cell transplant for acute myeloid leukemia, so the T cells may come from the graft donor. The specimen was PBMCs, mostly from graft donor cells, collected 360 days after TCRalphabeta/CD19-depleted stem cell transplant. This chain's CDR3 is CASSLTGGLETQYF. The DNA for the CDR3 is TGTGCCAGCAGCTTAACAGGGGGCCTGGAGACCCAGTACTTC.